The 17 T cell receptor beta chains presented below share a single source sample, sequenced in a study of regulatory T cells in long-lasting Graves disease (dated by TCRdb to about 2021). Library prep was done by multiplex PCR. Sequencer: Illumina HiSeq 4000. iRepertoire HTBI primers and Arm-PCR amplification of CDR3 regions were used to construct TCR beta libraries. The raw public reads went through TCRdb reprocessing: fastp at Q25, MiXCR clone calling, in-frame beta chains kept. CDR3 protein sequences are deduplicated, and each keeps its most common genes and DNA. In all, the sample holds approximately 350,000 distinct CDR3 sequences, and approximately 23% of those were seen once. The ten largest clones add up to 25% to 30% of the sample. The sample's time point label is to be understood as: persistent/refractory GD, antithyroid drugs over 5 years with positive TRAb. RNA was extracted from PBMCs in TRIzol for both TCR sequencing and RNA sequencing.

Source: peripheral blood mononuclear cells (PBMCs), taken when the disease was refractory, from a patient treated with antithyroid drugs. These receptors were collected from a woman in her thirties or forties with Graves disease. Donor details come from another sample of the same person, matched by shared clones.

This clonotype was observed many times. The chain carries TRBV28 and TRBJ1-2, with 8 bases that match TRBD1. Germline lookup yields CDR1 MDHEN and CDR2 SYDVKM. The CDR3 runs 13 residues. J lost 4 bases, V lost 7 bases, and 5 bases had no gene match. The CDR3 spells CASTQGAGYGYTF. Written as DNA, the CDR3 is TGTGCCAGCACTCAGGGGGCTGGCTATGGCTACACCTTC.

This clonotype was observed at least ten times. The genes are TRBV28 and TRBJ2-7, with D maybe TRBD2 (7 bases). The germline V gene has CDR1 MDHEN and CDR2 SYDVKM. Trimming took off 3 bases at V and 12 bases at J, with 18 bases between the two ends. CDR3 length: 13 amino acids. CDR3 in DNA: TGTGCCAGCAGTTTCCTTAAAGGGGGGGATCCGTACTTC. Its protein is CASSFLKGGDPYF.

This clonotype turned up a few times. The chain carries TRBV20-1 and TRBJ2-1; no reliable D call. Germline V CDR1 and CDR2: DFQATT, SNEGSKA (reference sequence). V was shortened by 6 bases and J by 3 bases, with 18 bases between the two germline ends. This CDR3 is built from 15 residues. CDR3 DNA: TGCAGTGCCCCTCCGACTCACCTGGACTACAATGAGCAGTTCTTC. Residues: CSAPPTHLDYNEQFF.

The sample holds a few counts of this clonotype. The chain uses TRBV27 and TRBJ2-5; maybe TRBD1 (5 bases). The ends were cut back, 3 bases at V and 3 bases at J, with 11 bases in the middle. The CDR3 consists of 14 residues. Germline CDR1 and CDR2: MNHEY and SMNVEV (reference sequence). The CDR3 loop is CASSFGLGEETQYF. The CDR3 DNA is TGTGCCAGCAGTTTCGGTCTAGGGGAAGAGACCCAGTACTTC.

In its sample, this clonotype was seen many times. At one end the junction does not follow the germline gene, possibly because of a read error. This chain connects TRBV12-3 or TRBV12-4 to TRBJ2-5; no firm D call. The CDR3 loop spans 12 amino acids. The CDR3 sequence: CASSFRPGPKAF. Here the CDR3 DNA reads TGTGCCAGCAGTTTTCGGCCCGGGCCGAAAGCCTTC.

There are many counts of this clonotype. The gene calls are TRBV5-4 and TRBJ1-1; a possible D gene is TRBD1 (5 bases). The V end was cut by 2 bases, the J end by 1 base, with 12 bases between. Germline CDR1 reads SGHNT; CDR2 reads YYREEE (reference sequence). The CDR3 consists of 15 residues. The CDR3 loop is CASSFSGRKNTEAFF. CDR3 DNA sequence: TGTGCCAGCAGCTTCTCGGGACGGAAGAACACTGAAGCTTTCTTT.

The chain joins TRBV7-9 to TRBJ2-6; possibly TRBD1 or TRBD2 for D (6 bases each). The CDR3 length is 19 residues. From germline, CDR1 is SEHNR and CDR2 FQNEAQ (reference sequence). The germline V and J ends were trimmed by 6 bases and 2 bases, with 23 bases remaining between them. The chain's CDR3 is CASSSRGLSGGPGANVLTF. The CDR3 nucleotides read TGTGCCAGCAGTTCCCGGGGGCTCTCCGGGGGCCCTGGGGCCAACGTCCTGACTTTC.

At least ten counts were recorded for this clonotype. The chain employs TRBV28 and TRBJ2-7; D is unresolved. From germline, CDR1 is MDHEN and CDR2 SYDVKM. The CDR3 consists of 15 residues. Between the trimmed V and J ends, which lost 6 bases and 0 bases, there was a span of 15 bases. In DNA form, the CDR3 reads TGTGCCAGCAGCCAGAACCGTCTCCTCTCCTACGAGCAGTACTTC. It codes for CASSQNRLLSYEQYF.

On this clonotype itself: One junction end does not reproduce the germline sequence, and a read error may be involved. V gene TRBV12-3 or TRBV12-4 combines with J gene TRBJ2-7; a possible D gene is TRBD2 (6 bases). The CDR3 has 13 residues. The CDR3 is CASSFGEAYEQYF. As DNA, the CDR3 is TGTGCCAGCAGTTTTGGGGAGGCCTACGAGCAGTACTTT.

This clonotype was seen only a few times. This chain joins TRBV14 and TRBJ2-7; possibly TRBD2 for D (6 bases). Looked up from germline, CDR1 is SGHDN and CDR2 is FVKESK. Trimming stripped 1 base from V and 4 bases from J, with 11 bases between. This CDR3 comprises 14 residues. This CDR3 reads CASSQVGGRYEQYF. The CDR3 nucleotides are TGTGCCAGCAGCCAAGTCGGAGGGAGGTACGAGCAGTACTTC.

Only a few counts were recorded for this clonotype. V is TRBV10-3 and J is TRBJ1-1; TRBD1 matches 7 bases. CDR1 and CDR2 (germline): ENHRY, SYGVKD. V gave up 2 bases and J gave up 0 bases; unmatched junction bases: 9. This CDR3 comprises 17 residues. The DNA of the CDR3 is TGTGCCATCAGTGAGGAGGCCAGGGGGTTGGTGAACACTGAAGCTTTCTTT. Protein: CAISEEARGLVNTEAFF.

The chain carries TRBV2 and TRBJ1-2, with D possibly TRBD1 on 5 matching bases. The CDR3 is made up of 15 amino acids. With 6 bases removed from V and 5 bases from J, the gap between germline ends came to 19 bases. CDR1 and CDR2 from the germline V gene are SNHLY and FYNNEI. This CDR3 reads CASRAPGPDIYGYTF. For the CDR3, the DNA is TGTGCCAGCAGAGCTCCGGGACCCGACATTTATGGCTACACCTTC.

This clonotype showed up just a few times. The gene calls are TRBV19 and TRBJ2-2; D unclear. This CDR3 contains 12 residues. V was cut by 3 bases and J by 5 bases, with 4 bases left in between. The germline V gene encodes CDR1 LNHDA and CDR2 SQIVND (reference sequence). The CDR3 bases are TGTGCCAGTAGTATTGAAACCGGGGAGCTGTTTTTT. Protein sequence: CASSIETGELFF.

Remarks on this clonotype: One junction end does not reproduce the germline sequence, and a read error may be involved. The rearrangement links TRBV7-2 to TRBJ1-2, with 10 bases fitting TRBD1. CDR3 length equals 15 residues. Looked up from germline, CDR1 is SGHTA and CDR2 is FQGNSA. The CDR3: CAGSYRQGAGYGYTF. The CDR3 DNA sequence: TGTGCCGGCAGCTACAGACAGGGGGCCGGCTATGGCTACACCTTC.

A few counts support this clonotype. The chain recombines TRBV20-1 with TRBJ2-1; 13 nucleotides match TRBD2. The V gene's germline CDR1 is DFQATT and CDR2 SNEGSKA (reference sequence). With 5 bases clipped from V and 10 bases from J, the junction kept 8 bases outside the gene matches. The CDR3 contains 14 residues. The chain's CDR3 is CSALLAGGPREQFF. As DNA, the CDR3 is TGCAGTGCTTTACTAGCGGGAGGGCCCCGGGAGCAGTTCTTC.

Only a few counts were recorded for this clonotype. The genes are TRBV11-3 and TRBJ2-2; D may correspond to TRBD1 or TRBD2 (5 bases each). Germline V gene sequence: CDR1 SGHNT, CDR2 YENEEA. V gave up 5 bases and J gave up 6 bases, with 16 bases separating them. This CDR3 has 15 residues. DNA for the CDR3: TGTGCCAGCAGCCCGGGACGACTAAGGGCCGGGGAGCTGTTTTTT. Its translation: CASSPGRLRAGELFF.

This clonotype came up a few times. The chain combines TRBV7-3 with TRBJ2-2; 8 bases line up with TRBD1. The germline CDR1 and CDR2 sequences are SGHTA and FQGTGA. The CDR3 extends over 15 amino acids. J was trimmed by 3 bases and V by 5 bases; bases with no gene match: 5. The CDR3 reads CASSVDRGDTGELFF. CDR3 in DNA: TGTGCCAGCAGCGTAGACAGGGGTGACACCGGGGAGCTGTTTTTT.